This T cell receptor beta chain was sequenced in a study of T cell repertoires in cytomegalovirus infection. Study-level background: Public TCR beta signatures provided an indication of both CMV infection and a matching HLA type.

Findings of the study overall: In two of eight donors, the top clonotype was HLA-C-restricted CMV-specific.

TCRdb re-called the reads through MiXCR, storing one row per CDR3 protein. The sample shows fewer than 1,000,000 distinct CDR3 sequences, more than 25% of them seen only once. Trimming shortened V by 1 base and J by 7 bases, and 8 bases separated the two germline ends. Germline V lookup: CDR1 MGHDK, CDR2 SYGVNS. This CDR3 is 13 amino acids long. Regarding this clonotype: Its specificity is not known.

This sequence joins TRBV25-1 and TRBJ2-1; D uncertain. The sequencing used cultured CD8+ T cells from PBMCs, collected from culture after CMV antigen stimulation. The sequence was collected from a human donor in good health (CMV status not recorded). Some clones in this sample may be carry-over from other donors' samples. The CDR3 sequence is CASSELGGNEQFF. The CDR3 DNA sequence: TGTGCCAGCAGTGAATTAGGTGGGAATGAGCAGTTCTTC.